A selection of T cell receptor beta chains follows, all from one sample in a study of early T cells in non-severe SARS-CoV-2 infection. One entry per CDR3 protein results from TCRdb running MiXCR on the 5' RACE reads. Among approximately 81,000 distinct CDR3 sequences listed, about 13% were seen once. Sequencing was performed on whole blood. The receptors were sampled from an adult who was a healthcare worker with PCR-confirmed SARS-CoV-2 infection or an uninfected control (not recorded which). CDR3s include the opening cysteine and the closing phenylalanine or tryptophan. A D gene is named only where the DNA matches it firmly. Clone size is stated in some rows and not others, as once, few, many or a class when expanded.

.	TRBV27	TRBJ2-3	.	TGTGCCAGCAGCTTATCTTGGGGGGCCGTAAATACGCAGTATTTT	CASSLSWGAVNTQYF
TRBD2	TRBV27	TRBJ2-3	many	TGTGCCAGCAGTTTATCCCCCATGGGACTAGCGGGCCCTGCGTATACGCAGTATTTT	CASSLSPMGLAGPAYTQYF
TRBD1	TRBV20-1	TRBJ1-5	.	TGCAGTGCTAGACAGGGGGCAAGCAATCAGCCCCAGCATTTT	CSARQGASNQPQHF
TRBD1	TRBV7-8	TRBJ1-4	.	TGTGCCAGCAGCTTAGCGTGGACAGGGGGCGCCGGAGAAAAACTGTTTTTT	CASSLAWTGGAGEKLFF
TRBD2	TRBV7-9	TRBJ2-2	few	TGTGCCAGCAGCCCCCCCGGGCTAGCGGAAATCGGGGAGCTGTTTTTT	CASSPPGLAEIGELFF
TRBD1	TRBV27	TRBJ2-2	.	TGTGCCAGCAGTCCTACCGGACAGGTGAACACCGGGGAGCTGTTTTTT	CASSPTGQVNTGELFF
TRBD2	TRBV6-2/TRBV6-3	TRBJ2-7	few	TGTGCCACCCGGACTAGCGGGAGGGACGAGCAGTACTTC	CATRTSGRDEQYF
TRBD1	TRBV12-3/TRBV12-4	TRBJ1-1	many	TGTGCCAGCAGTTTCAGGGGGCCGGGGAACACTGAAGCTTTCTTT	CASSFRGPGNTEAFF
.	TRBV7-9	TRBJ1-2	.	TGTGCCAGCAGCTTAACAGAGAATGGCTACACCTTC	CASSLTENGYTF
.	TRBV5-5	TRBJ1-2	many	TGTGCCAGCAGCTTGTTAGGAGAGTATGGCTACACCTTC	CASSLLGEYGYTF
.	TRBV13	TRBJ2-7	many	TGTGCCAGCAGCTTAAGGGACGAGCAGTACTTC	CASSLRDEQYF
.	TRBV7-2	TRBJ1-1	.	TGTGCCAGCAGCTTATTCCAAGGCCAATCGAACACTGAAGCCTTCTTT	CASSLFQGQSNTEAFF
TRBD1	TRBV28	TRBJ1-2	many	TGTGCCAGCAGTTTCCGGGACAGCATTACTAACTATGGCTACACCTTC	CASSFRDSITNYGYTF
TRBD1	TRBV7-2	TRBJ1-1	.	TGTGCCAGCAGCTCCGGACCCCAGGGGGCTGCTGAAGCTTTCTTT	CASSSGPQGAAEAFF
.	TRBV29-1	TRBJ2-2	few	TGCAGCGTTGTAGGCAGCGCGAACACCGGGGAGCTGTTTTTT	CSVVGSANTGELFF
.	TRBV6-1	TRBJ1-1	few	TGTGCCAGCGGAAGATCTGAAGCTTTCTTT	CASGRSEAFF
TRBD2	TRBV7-8	TRBJ2-5	few	TGTGCCAGCAGCCCCTCCGAGGCAGGGAGGGGGACCCAGTACTTC	CASSPSEAGRGTQYF
TRBD1	TRBV29-1	TRBJ2-7	.	TGCAGCCCGGGACAGGGCACCCACTACGAGCAGTACTTC	CSPGQGTHYEQYF
.	TRBV3-1	TRBJ2-3	few	TGTGCCAGCAGCCGGCAAAGCACAGATACGCAGTATTTT	CASSRQSTDTQYF
.	TRBV9	TRBJ1-1	few	TGTGCCAGCAGCGTAGGGGCAGGGAGGACTGAAGCTTTCTTT	CASSVGAGRTEAFF
.	TRBV5-4	TRBJ1-4	few	TGTGCCAGCAGCTTGGCCAGGGGTAATGAAAAACTGTTTTTT	CASSLARGNEKLFF
.	TRBV3-1	TRBJ2-2	many	TGTGCCAGCAGCCAACATGGGACCGGGGAGCTGTTTTTT	CASSQHGTGELFF
.	TRBV5-4	TRBJ1-4	.	TGTGCCAGCAGTTCGTTTGGGGAATCGGCTGAAAAACTGTTTTTT	CASSSFGESAEKLFF
.	TRBV29-1	TRBJ2-7	few	TGCAGCGCCACCGGGACCCCCAACTCCTACGAGCAGTACTTC	CSATGTPNSYEQYF
.	TRBV12-3/TRBV12-4	TRBJ1-2	many	TGTGCCAGCAGACTCCAGGAGAACTATGGCTACACCTTC	CASRLQENYGYTF
.	TRBV10-2	TRBJ1-5	few	TGCGCCAGCAGTGAGCGGGGGAGACAGCCCCAGCATTTT	CASSERGRQPQHF
TRBD1	TRBV7-2	TRBJ1-6	many	TGTGCCAGCAGCCAGCACAGGGGGGATTCACCCCTCCACTTT	CASSQHRGDSPLHF
TRBD1	TRBV29-1	TRBJ2-2	.	TGCAGCGTGGGACAGTTGGACACCGGGGAGCTGTTTTTT	CSVGQLDTGELFF
TRBD2	TRBV20-1	TRBJ2-3	many	TGCAGTGCTAGCTCCCCTAGCGGGAGCTCAGATACGCAGTATTTT	CSASSPSGSSDTQYF
TRBD2	TRBV20-1	TRBJ2-1	.	TGCAGTGCTAGTGCCCTAGCGGACTCCTACAATGAGCAGTTCTTC	CSASALADSYNEQFF
.	TRBV20-1	TRBJ1-1	.	TGCAGTGCTCCCCGCAATGCGAACACTGAAGCTTTCTTT	CSAPRNANTEAFF